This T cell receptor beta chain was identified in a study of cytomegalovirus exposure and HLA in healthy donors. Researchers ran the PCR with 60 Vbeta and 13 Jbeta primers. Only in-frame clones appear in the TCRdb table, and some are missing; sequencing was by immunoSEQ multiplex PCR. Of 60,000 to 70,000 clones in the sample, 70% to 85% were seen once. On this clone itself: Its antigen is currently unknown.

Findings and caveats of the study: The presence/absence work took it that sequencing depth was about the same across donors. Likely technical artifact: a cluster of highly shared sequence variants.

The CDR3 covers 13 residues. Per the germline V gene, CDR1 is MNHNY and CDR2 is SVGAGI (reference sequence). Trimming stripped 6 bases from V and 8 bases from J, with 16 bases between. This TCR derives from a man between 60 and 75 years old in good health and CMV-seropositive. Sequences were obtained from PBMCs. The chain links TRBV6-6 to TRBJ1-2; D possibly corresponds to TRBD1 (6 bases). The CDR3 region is CASSVGQMQGYTF. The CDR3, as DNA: TGTGCCAGCAGCGTTGGACAGATGCAGGGCTACACCTTC.